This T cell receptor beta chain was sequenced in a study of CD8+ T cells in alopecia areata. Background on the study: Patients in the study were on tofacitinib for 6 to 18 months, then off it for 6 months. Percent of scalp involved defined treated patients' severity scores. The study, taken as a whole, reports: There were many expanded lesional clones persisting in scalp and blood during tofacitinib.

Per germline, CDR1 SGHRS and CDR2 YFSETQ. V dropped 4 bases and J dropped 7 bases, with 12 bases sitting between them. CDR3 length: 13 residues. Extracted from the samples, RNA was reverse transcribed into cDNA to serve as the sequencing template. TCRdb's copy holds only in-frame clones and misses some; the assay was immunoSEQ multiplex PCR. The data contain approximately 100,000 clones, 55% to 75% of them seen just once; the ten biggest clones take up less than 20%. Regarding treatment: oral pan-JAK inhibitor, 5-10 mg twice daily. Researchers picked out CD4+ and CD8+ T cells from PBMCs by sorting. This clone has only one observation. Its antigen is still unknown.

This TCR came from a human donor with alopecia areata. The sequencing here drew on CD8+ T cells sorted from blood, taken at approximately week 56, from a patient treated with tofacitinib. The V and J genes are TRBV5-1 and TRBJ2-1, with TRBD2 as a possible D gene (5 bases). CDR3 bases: TGCGCCAGCAGCGCGGGCATCGGGAATGAGCAGTTCTTC. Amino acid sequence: CASSAGIGNEQFF. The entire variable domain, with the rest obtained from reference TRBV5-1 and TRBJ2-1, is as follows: KAGVTQTPRYLIKTRGQQVTLSCSPISGHRSVSWYQQTPGQGLQFLFEYFSETQRNKGNFPGRFSGRQFSNSRSEMNVSTLELGDSALYLCASSAGIGNEQFFGPGTRLTVL.